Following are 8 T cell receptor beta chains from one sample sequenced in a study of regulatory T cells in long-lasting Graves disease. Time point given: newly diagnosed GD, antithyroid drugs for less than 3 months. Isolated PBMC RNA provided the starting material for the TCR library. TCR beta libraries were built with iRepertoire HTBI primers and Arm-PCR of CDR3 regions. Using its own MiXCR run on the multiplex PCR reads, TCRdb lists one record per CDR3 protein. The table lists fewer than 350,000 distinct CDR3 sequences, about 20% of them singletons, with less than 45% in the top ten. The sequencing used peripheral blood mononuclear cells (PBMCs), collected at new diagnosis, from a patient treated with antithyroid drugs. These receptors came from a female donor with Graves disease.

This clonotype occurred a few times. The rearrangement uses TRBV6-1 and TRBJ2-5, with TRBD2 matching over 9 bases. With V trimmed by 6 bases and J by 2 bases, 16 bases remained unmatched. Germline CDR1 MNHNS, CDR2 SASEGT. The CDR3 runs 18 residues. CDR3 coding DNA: TGTGCCAGCAGGCGGGCGACTAGCGGTAGTGGGAGGCAAGAGACCCAGTACTTC. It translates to CASRRATSGSGRQETQYF.

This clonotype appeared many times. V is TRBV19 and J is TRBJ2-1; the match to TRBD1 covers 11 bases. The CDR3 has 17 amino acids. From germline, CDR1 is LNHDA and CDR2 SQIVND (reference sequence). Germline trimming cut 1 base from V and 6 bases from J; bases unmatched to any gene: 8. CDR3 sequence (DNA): TGTGCCAGTAGTATAGCCGCCGGGACAGGGGGTGTCAATGAGCAGTTCTTC. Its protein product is CASSIAAGTGGVNEQFF.

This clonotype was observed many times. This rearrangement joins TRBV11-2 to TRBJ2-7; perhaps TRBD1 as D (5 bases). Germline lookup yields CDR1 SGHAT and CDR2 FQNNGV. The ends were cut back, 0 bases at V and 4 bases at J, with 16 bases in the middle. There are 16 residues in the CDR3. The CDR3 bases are TGTGCCAGCAGCTTAGATGGTTGGCAGGGATTTTACGAGCAGTACTTC. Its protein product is CASSLDGWQGFYEQYF.

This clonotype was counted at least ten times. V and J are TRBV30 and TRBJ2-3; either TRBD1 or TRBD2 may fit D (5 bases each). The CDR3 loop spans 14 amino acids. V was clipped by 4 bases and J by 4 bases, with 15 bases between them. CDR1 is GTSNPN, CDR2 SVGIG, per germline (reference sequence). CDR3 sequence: CAWNPLGAADTQYF. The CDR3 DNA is TGTGCCTGGAACCCACTCGGGGCAGCAGATACGCAGTATTTT.

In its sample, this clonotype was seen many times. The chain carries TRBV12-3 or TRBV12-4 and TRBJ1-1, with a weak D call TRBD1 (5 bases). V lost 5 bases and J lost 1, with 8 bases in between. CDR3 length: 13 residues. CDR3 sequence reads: CASSDQGNTEAFF. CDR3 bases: TGTGCCAGCAGTGACCAGGGGAACACTGAAGCTTTCTTT.

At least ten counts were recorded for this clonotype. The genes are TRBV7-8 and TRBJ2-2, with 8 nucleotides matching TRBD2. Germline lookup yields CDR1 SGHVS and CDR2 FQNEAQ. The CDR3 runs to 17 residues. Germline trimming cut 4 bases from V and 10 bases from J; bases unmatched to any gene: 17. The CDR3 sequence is CASSYKEGREEGVELFF. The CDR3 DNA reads TGTGCCAGCAGCTACAAGGAGGGGCGGGAGGAAGGTGTGGAGCTGTTTTTT.

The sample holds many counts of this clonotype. Here the CDR3 reads CASSPRTGKWETQYF. CDR3 coding DNA: TGTGCCAGCAGCCCACGGACAGGGAAGTGGGAGACCCAGTACTTC. V is TRBV6-1 and J is TRBJ2-5, with 8 bases lining up with TRBD1. This CDR3 spans 15 amino acids. The V segment lost 6 bases and the J segment 5 bases; nucleotides outside the gene matches: 11. The germline V gene encodes CDR1 MNHNS and CDR2 SASEGT.

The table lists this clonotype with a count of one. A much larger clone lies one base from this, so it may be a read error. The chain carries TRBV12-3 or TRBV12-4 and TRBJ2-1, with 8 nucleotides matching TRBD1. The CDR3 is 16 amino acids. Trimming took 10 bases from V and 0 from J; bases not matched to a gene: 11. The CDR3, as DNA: TGTGCCAACACCGTGACAGGGGCCAGCTCCTACAATGAGCAGTTCTTC. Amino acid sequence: CANTVTGASSYNEQFF.